This T cell receptor (beta chain) was retrieved from a study of T cell responses to AZD1222 COVID-19 vaccine. General study results and limits: White British people made up most donors, females outnumbered males, and clonal diversity was possibly underestimated.

Generated by immunoSEQ multiplex PCR, the TCRdb table keeps only in-frame clones and is missing some. The sample records some 250,000 clones, roughly 93% being singletons. On this clone: As yet, its antigen is unknown.

The CDR3 has 13 residues. CDR1 and CDR2 (germline): SGHNT, YYREEE (reference sequence). V dropped 5 bases and J dropped 7; count of bases not matched to a gene: 7. This specimen consisted of peripheral blood, obtained 28 days after the second AZD1222 dose. The genes are TRBV5-4 and TRBJ1-1; TRBD1 aligns across 8 bases. This TCR was sampled from an adult who received the AZD1222 COVID-19 vaccine. DNA of the CDR3: TGTGCCAGCAGTAGAGGTGGACAGGGTGAAGCTTTCTTT. Its translation: CASSRGGQGEAFF.